The clone carrying this T cell receptor beta chain was picked up a small number of times. Antigen: not known. Researchers prepared the TCRbeta library using unique molecular identifiers, the study reports. TCRdb reprocessed the PCR reads via MiXCR and lists one record per CDR3 protein. The data contain about 590,000 distinct CDR3 sequences, 10% to 15% of them singletons. These data originate in a study of T-cell reconstitution after alpha-beta-depleted transplantation in children. Findings and caveats of the study: The study reportedly traced alpha-beta T cells about two months after transplant to several hundred expanded graft clones. Diversity and T-cell counts at one year after transplant derived mostly from new T cells.

The length of the CDR3 is 16 residues. Germline lookup yields CDR1 LNHNV and CDR2 YYDKDF (reference sequence). The V gene lost 1 base and the J gene lost 4 bases, with 17 bases spanning the gap. This sequence originates from a male patient younger than 18 who had a stem cell transplant for acute myeloid leukemia, so the T cells may come from the graft donor. This sample comprised PBMCs, mostly from graft donor cells, obtained 360 days after TCRalphabeta/CD19-depleted stem cell transplant. This rearrangement joins TRBV15 to TRBJ2-7; D tentatively reads TRBD1 or TRBD2 (7 bases each). This CDR3 reads CATSRVPYRGLYEQYF. CDR3 sequence (DNA): TGTGCCACCAGCAGAGTCCCCTACAGGGGACTATACGAGCAGTACTTC.